This T cell receptor beta chain was obtained from a study of T cell responses to AZD1222 COVID-19 vaccine. TCRdb's table, derived via immunoSEQ multiplex PCR, lists solely in-frame clones and lacks some. The table includes roughly 200,000 clones, 85% to 95% detected once. This clone was detected only a few times. Antigen unknown. This CDR3 region has 12 residues. The germline V gene has CDR1 LGHDT and CDR2 YNNKEL (reference sequence). The V gene lost 4 bases and the J gene lost 6 bases, with 8 bases spanning the gap. Study-level findings and limits: Baseline seropositives among AZD1222 recipients totaled only five or six. Donor demographics were predominantly white British with a female majority; clonal diversity may be underestimated. Epitopes outside B.1.351 and B.1.1.7 mutated regions reportedly drew nearly half of spike TCRs. Repertoires in all cases were sampled only once the peak T cell response had passed.

The source was peripheral blood, collected on day 0 of AZD1222 vaccination. V and J are TRBV3-1 (or the pseudogene TRBV3-2) and TRBJ2-3; no reliable D call. This TCR came from an adult in good health. CDR3 sequence (DNA): TGTGCCAGCAGCCCCAGAGAGGATACGCAGTATTTT. It specifies CASSPREDTQYF.